This TCR beta chain was identified in a study of regulatory T cells in long-lasting Graves disease (dated by TCRdb to about 2021). Regarding the study in general: Newly diagnosed Graves' disease patients had taken antithyroid drugs for less than 3 months. Persistent Graves' disease patients were compared with newly diagnosed Graves' disease patients by peripheral blood TCR sequencing and RNA sequencing. The study was conducted in China and was registered as a clinical trial. A total of roughly 35 samples underwent TCR sequencing, from 13 patients with persistent Graves' disease and 20 patients with newly diagnosed Graves' disease. Study-wide conclusions, independent of this receptor: Persistent patients shared more public clonotypes among themselves (fewer than 3,000) than newly diagnosed patients did (over 900). The authors acknowledged the small sample size as a limitation that may reduce accuracy. Compared with newly diagnosed patients, patients with persistent Graves' disease had lower TCR Shannon entropy and fewer highly expanded clones, which suggests clonal expansion. Persistent disease showed preferential use of TRBV28, TRBJ1-2 and TRBJ2-5, whereas newly diagnosed disease favored TRBV20-1 and TRBJ2-1. Peripheral blood alone was examined, since thyroid tissue, which constituted the primary lesion, could not be accessed. Sequencing and analysis were limited to the TCR beta chain.

The sample holds many counts of this clonotype. The specificity of this receptor is unknown. No much larger clonotype is one base removed from it; base qualities were not supplied. Library construction relied on multiplex PCR. The reads were generated on an Illumina HiSeq 4000. iRepertoire HTBI primers and Arm-PCR amplification of CDR3 regions were used to construct TCR beta libraries. Before sequencing, the PCR products went through gel purification. Per the source publication's procedure: Gene usage analysis of CDR3 amino acid clonotypes used the 50 to 70 TRBV and some 13 TRBJ segments found across samples. COPE and FqMerger were used to merge filtered high-quality paired reads into contigs. BLAST was used to align contigs to the IMGT TRBV, TRBD and TRBJ reference genes, and CDR3 was defined following IMGT. Any clonotype with a frequency above 0.1% was counted as a highly expanded clone. Shannon entropy served as the measure of repertoire diversity, while the Gini coefficient captured V-J evenness. Clonotypes shared by more than one individual were considered public. TCRdb cleaned the public reads at Q25 with fastp, built clones with MiXCR and kept in-frame beta chains. Rows are unified per CDR3 protein, each entry keeping the most common DNA and genes. None of the V and J calls come from the authors' own analysis; TCRdb made them. Recorded for this sample are approximately 400,000 distinct CDR3 sequences; about 12% of them occurred a single time. Approximately 17% of the sample is held by the ten biggest clonotypes.

The CDR3 measures 12 amino acids from cysteine to phenylalanine. CDR3 DNA is the only sequence kept; it has 36 bases, read in frame from the first base. Compared with germline, V lacks 8 bases and J lacks 10 bases; bases without a gene match: 7. Sequences DFQATT (CDR1) and SNEGSKA (CDR2) are obtained from the germline V gene (reference sequence). The label giving this sample's time point can be read as: newly diagnosed GD, antithyroid drugs for less than 3 months. For both TCR sequencing and RNA sequencing, RNA was extracted from PBMCs using TRIzol. The diagnosis of Graves' disease followed American Thyroid Association guidelines. Patients for the study were recruited at an endocrinology department in Xi'an, China. Each patient gave approximately 10 milliliters of peripheral blood, collected in an EDTA anticoagulant tube. PBMCs were isolated by Ficoll Paque Plus density gradient separation without further T cell sorting. An Agilent 2100 Bioanalyzer and agarose gel were used to assess RNA quality, and a NanoDrop 2000 was used to measure RNA concentration.

Another study also made use of these data, one on T cells in Graves' hyperthyroidism and ophthalmopathy. As that second study puts it: A patient counted as having stable Graves' hyperthyroidism if no progression to ophthalmopathy occurred over 18 months of follow-up. The hyperthyroidism patients were between 18 and 65 years old and newly diagnosed, with a disease duration of less than 2 months. Patients with uncontrolled infections, other autoimmune diseases, pregnancy or lactation were excluded. Diagnoses relied on clinical symptoms, serum thyroxine and TRAb, thyroid ultrasound and orbital computed tomography. A first-round RT-PCR of the TCR CDR3 used the HTBI primer set with the Qiagen OneStep RT-PCR kit. Most expanded thyroid clonotypes (frequency above 0.001) were also detected in blood, suggesting blood repertoires may reflect thyroid immune responses. Ophthalmopathy was separated from stable hyperthyroidism by a 13 V-J signature model, with about 86% sensitivity and about 81% specificity obtained in cross-validation and 80%/75% obtained in testing. In validation, the model predicted progression to ophthalmopathy a median of 6.5 months before onset, with over 60% sensitivity and nearly 75% specificity. To identify TCR V-J signatures that set the groups apart, the researchers used a discovery cohort of about a hundred patients, made up of around 42 with Graves' ophthalmopathy and 57 with stable Graves' hyperthyroidism. An independent validation cohort of under 20 hyperthyroidism patients and some 15 patients who later progressed to ophthalmopathy tested prospective prediction of ophthalmopathy. The 100 or so discovery patients were divided at random into training and test sets in a 7:3 ratio. Thyroid tissue and blood T-cell repertoires from six Graves' hyperthyroidism patients were also compared in the study. Following sampling, methimazole starting at 30 mg daily was given to hyperthyroidism patients, and high-dose intravenous methylprednisolone was given to ophthalmopathy patients. The libraries were constructed in a second round of multiplex PCR and then size-selected and purified. Libraries were sequenced paired-end with 100 bp reads on an Illumina HiSeq2000. SOAPnuke was used to process the raw data, with reads discarded if the reads contained adapters or uncalled bases, had a mean Phred below 15, or lacked an exact constant-primer or identifier match. COPE v1.2.5 was used to merge high-quality paired reads, and clonotypes were defined as unique nucleotide sequences. MiTCR v1.1 was used to align clonotypes to the IMGT TRBV, TRBD and TRBJ reference segments. The analysis was restricted to V-J combinations with a frequency above 0.0001, which together covered roughly 99% of the repertoires. The TCS score was defined as F50 (clonal expansion) divided by E x V (chaos), with BLOSUM62-based TCRdist calculated between CDR3 peptides within each V-J. Welch's t-statistics and random forest reduced some 510 V-J features to roughly 13, which were used in a naive Bayes classifier (R e1071). No statistical method was used to fix the sample size in advance, and group allocation was not hidden from the investigators. The paper describes TCR Vbeta CDR3 sequencing of about 140 peripheral blood samples, made up of about 40 ophthalmopathy patients, 70 to 75 hyperthyroidism patients and about 17 progressor patients.

The rearranged segments are TRBV20-1 and TRBJ1-6, and TRBD1 aligns with 8 junction nucleotides. Material: peripheral blood mononuclear cells (PBMCs), obtained at new diagnosis, from a patient treated with antithyroid drugs. This clonotype originated in a young woman with Graves disease. Donor details come from another sample of the same person, matched by shared clones. The sequenced DNA: TGCAGTCTTGGGACAGGTGGCTCACCCCTCCACTTT. Translated, it reads CSLGTGGSPLHF.